This T cell receptor (beta chain) was captured by sequencing in a study of cytomegalovirus exposure and HLA in healthy donors. Study-level points and caveats: Among TCR beta chains, those listed as cytomegalovirus-associated numbered around 160.

Details on this clone: Antigen specificity is unknown.

Primers included in the PCR were 60 Vbeta and 13 Jbeta primers. The repertoire was sequenced with immunoSEQ multiplex PCR; TCRdb's copy has only in-frame clones and lacks some. The data contain 180,000 or so clones, 76% of them singletons. This clonotype was sampled from a woman younger than 45 in good health and CMV-seropositive. Sequenced input: PBMCs.

CDR3 nucleotides: TGTGCCAGCAGTGGAAAACAGGGGGCGAGGATAGATACGCAGTATTTT. As protein: CASSGKQGARIDTQYF. The chain uses TRBV6-1 and TRBJ2-3; 9 positions match TRBD1. Germline V gives CDR1 MNHNS, CDR2 SASEGT. The V and J ends lost 4 bases and 5 bases, in that order; junction bases with no gene match: 10. The CDR3 runs 16 residues.